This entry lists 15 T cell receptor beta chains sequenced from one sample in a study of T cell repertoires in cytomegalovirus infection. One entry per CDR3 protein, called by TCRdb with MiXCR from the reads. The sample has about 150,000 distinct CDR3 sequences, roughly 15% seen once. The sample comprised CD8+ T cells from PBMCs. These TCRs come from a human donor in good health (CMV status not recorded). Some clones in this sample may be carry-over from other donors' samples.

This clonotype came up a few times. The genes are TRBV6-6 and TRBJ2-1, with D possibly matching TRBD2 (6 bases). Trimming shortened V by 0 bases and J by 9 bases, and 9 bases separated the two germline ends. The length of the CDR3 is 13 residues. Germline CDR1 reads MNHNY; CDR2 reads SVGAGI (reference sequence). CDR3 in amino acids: CASSYSGGGEQFF. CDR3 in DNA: TGTGCCAGCAGTTACTCCGGGGGTGGTGAGCAGTTCTTC.

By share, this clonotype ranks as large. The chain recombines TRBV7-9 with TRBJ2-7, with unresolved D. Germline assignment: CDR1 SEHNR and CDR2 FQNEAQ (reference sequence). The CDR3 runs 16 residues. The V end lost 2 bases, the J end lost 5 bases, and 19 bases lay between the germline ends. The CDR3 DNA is TGTGCCAGCAGCTTAATTGGCGTTGGTAGCTCAAACGAGCAGTACTTC. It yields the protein CASSLIGVGSSNEQYF.

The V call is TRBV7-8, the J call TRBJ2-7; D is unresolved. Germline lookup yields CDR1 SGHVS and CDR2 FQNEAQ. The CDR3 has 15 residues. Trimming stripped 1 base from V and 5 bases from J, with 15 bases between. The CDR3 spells CASSLVASASDEQYF. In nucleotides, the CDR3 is TGTGCCAGCAGCTTAGTAGCATCTGCCTCGGACGAGCAGTACTTC.

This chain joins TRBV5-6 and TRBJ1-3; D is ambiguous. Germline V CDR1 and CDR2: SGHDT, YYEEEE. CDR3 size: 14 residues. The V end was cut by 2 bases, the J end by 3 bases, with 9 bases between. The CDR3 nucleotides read TGTGCCAGCAGCTTTCCAGATATTGGAAACACCATATATTTT. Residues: CASSFPDIGNTIYF.

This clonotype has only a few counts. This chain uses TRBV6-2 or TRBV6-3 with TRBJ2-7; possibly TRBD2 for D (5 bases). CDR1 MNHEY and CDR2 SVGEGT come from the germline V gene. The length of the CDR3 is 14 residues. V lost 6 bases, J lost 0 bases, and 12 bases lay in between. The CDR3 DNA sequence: TGTGCCAGCAGCAGCGGACTCCCCTCCTACGAGCAGTACTTC. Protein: CASSSGLPSYEQYF.

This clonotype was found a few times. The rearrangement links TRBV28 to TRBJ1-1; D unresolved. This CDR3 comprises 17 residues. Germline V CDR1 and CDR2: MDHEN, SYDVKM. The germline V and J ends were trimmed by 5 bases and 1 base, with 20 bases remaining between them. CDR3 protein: CASSQIGFEGWNTEAFF. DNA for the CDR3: TGTGCCAGCAGTCAGATCGGATTTGAGGGTTGGAACACTGAAGCTTTCTTT.

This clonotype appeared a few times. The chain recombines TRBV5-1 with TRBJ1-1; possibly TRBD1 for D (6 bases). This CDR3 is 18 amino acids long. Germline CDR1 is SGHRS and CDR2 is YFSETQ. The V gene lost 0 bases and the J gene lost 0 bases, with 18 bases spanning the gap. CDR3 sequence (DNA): TGCGCCAGCAGCTTGGGGGGGCTTAAGGCGAAGGTGAACACTGAAGCTTTCTTT. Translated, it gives CASSLGGLKAKVNTEAFF.

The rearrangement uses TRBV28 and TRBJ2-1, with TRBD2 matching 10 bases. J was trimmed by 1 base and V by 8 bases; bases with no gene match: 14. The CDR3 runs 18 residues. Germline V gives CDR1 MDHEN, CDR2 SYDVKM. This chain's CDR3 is CASATTTRLAGSYNEQFF. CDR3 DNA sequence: TGTGCCAGCGCTACCACAACCCGACTAGCGGGTTCCTACAATGAGCAGTTCTTC. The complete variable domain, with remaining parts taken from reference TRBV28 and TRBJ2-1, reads DVKVTQSSRYLVKRTGEKVFLECVQDMDHENMFWYRQDPGLGLRLIYFSYDVKMKEKGDIPEGYSVSREKKERFSLILESASTNQTSMYLCASATTTRLAGSYNEQFFGPGTRLTVL.

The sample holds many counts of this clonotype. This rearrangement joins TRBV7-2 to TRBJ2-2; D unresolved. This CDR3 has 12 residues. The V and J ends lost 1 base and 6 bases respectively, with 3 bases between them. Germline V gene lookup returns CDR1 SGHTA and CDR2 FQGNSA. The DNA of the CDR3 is TGTGCCAGCAGCTTAGTCCCCGGGGAGCTGTTTTTT. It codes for CASSLVPGELFF.

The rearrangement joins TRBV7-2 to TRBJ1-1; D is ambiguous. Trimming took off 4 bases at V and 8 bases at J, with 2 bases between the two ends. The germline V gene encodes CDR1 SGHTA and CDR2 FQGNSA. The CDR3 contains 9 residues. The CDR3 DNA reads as TGTGCCAGCAGCTCAGAAGCTTTCTTT. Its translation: CASSSEAFF.

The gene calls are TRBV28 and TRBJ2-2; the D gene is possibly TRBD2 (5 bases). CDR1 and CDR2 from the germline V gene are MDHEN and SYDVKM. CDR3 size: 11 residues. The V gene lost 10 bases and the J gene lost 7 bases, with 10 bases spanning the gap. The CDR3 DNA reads TGTGCCACGACCCGGGGCGGGGAGCTGTTTTTT. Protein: CATTRGGELFF. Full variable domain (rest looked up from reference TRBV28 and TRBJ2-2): DVKVTQSSRYLVKRTGEKVFLECVQDMDHENMFWYRQDPGLGLRLIYFSYDVKMKEKGDIPEGYSVSREKKERFSLILESASTNQTSMYLCATTRGGELFFGEGSRLTVL.

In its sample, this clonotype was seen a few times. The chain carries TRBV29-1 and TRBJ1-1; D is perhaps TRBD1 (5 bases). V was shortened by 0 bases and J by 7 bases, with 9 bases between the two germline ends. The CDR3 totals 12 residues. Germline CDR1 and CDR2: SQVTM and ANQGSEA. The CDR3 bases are TGCAGCGTTGAAGATCGGGGGATTGAAGCTTTCTTT. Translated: CSVEDRGIEAFF.

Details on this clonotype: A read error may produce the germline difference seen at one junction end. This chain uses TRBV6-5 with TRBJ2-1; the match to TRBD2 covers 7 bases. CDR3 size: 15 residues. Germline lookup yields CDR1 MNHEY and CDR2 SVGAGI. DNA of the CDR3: TGTGCCACCAGTTACCTAGCGGTGGACCGCGATGAGCAGTTCTTC. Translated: CATSYLAVDRDEQFF.

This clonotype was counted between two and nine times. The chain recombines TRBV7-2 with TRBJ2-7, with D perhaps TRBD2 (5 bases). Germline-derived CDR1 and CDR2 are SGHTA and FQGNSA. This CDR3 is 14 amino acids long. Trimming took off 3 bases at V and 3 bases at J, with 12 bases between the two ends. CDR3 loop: CASSFQARDYEQYF. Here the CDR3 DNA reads TGTGCCAGCAGCTTTCAGGCACGGGACTACGAGCAGTACTTC.

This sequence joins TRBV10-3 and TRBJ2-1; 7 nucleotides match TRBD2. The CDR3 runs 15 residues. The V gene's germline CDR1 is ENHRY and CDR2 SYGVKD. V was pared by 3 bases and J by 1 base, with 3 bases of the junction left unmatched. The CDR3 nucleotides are TGTGCCATCAGTGATACGCGGGAGTCCTACAATGAGCAGTTCTTC. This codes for CAISDTRESYNEQFF.